This TCR beta chain was recorded in a study of blood T cells in healthy people across ages. Findings and caveats of the study: There were more naive CD4+ cells and higher diversity in long-lived donors than in aged donors.

Each of the donors had 9 to 10 milliliters of peripheral blood drawn into EDTA-treated Vacutainer tubes. Through a sample-barcoded 5' primer and a J-beta primer mix, a second PCR was run for roughly 6 to 12 cycles. TCRdb re-analysed the 5' RACE reads in MiXCR, keeping a single row per CDR3 protein. Here the sample spans about 970,000 distinct CDR3 sequences, approximately 50% being singletons. About this clonotype itself: Antigen: not known.

The CDR3 runs to 16 residues. With 4 bases clipped from V and 6 bases from J, the junction kept 11 bases outside the gene matches. In germline, CDR1 is MGHRA, CDR2 YSYEKL. Sequenced input: blood. This chain uses TRBV4-1 with TRBJ2-1, with 8 bases identical to TRBD2. The TCR comes from a woman in her sixties or seventies in good health. Written as DNA, the CDR3 is TGCGCCAGCAGCCCCGCGACTAGCGCCGCGCCCAATGAGCAGTTCTTC. Protein sequence: CASSPATSAAPNEQFF.